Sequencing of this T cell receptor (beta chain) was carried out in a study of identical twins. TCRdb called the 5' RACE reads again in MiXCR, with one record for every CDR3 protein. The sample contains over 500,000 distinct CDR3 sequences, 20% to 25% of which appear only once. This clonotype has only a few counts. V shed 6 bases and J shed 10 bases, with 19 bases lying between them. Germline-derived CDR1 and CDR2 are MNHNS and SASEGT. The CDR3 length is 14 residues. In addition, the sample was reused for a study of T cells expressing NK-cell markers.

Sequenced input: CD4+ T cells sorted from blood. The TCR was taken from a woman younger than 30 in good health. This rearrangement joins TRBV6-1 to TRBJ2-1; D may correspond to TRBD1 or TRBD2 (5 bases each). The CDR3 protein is CASSPSGGSREQFF. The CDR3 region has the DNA TGTGCCAGCAGCCCGAGTGGGGGATCACGGGAGCAGTTCTTC.